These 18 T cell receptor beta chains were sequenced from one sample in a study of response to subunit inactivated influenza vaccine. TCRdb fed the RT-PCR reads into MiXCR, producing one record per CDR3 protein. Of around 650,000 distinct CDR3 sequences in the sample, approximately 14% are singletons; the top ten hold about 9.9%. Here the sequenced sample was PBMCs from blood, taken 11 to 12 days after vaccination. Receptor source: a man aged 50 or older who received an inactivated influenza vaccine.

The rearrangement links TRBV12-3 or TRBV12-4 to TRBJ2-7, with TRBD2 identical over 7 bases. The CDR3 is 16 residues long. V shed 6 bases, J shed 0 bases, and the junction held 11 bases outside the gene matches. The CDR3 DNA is TGTGCCAGCAGGGGCTCGTGGGGAGGGAGCTCCTACGAGCAGTACTTC. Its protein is CASRGSWGGSSYEQYF.

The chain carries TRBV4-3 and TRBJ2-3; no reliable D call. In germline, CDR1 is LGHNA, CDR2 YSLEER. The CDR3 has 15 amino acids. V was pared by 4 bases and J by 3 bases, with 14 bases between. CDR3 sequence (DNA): TGCGCCAGCAGCCCCACCCTAGGTCTGACAGATACGCAGTATTTT. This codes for CASSPTLGLTDTQYF.

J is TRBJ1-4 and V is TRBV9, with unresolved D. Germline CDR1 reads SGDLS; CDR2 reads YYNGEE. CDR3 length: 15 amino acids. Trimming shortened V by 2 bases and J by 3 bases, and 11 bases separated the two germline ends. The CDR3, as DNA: TGTGCCAGCAGCGTGCTCCGGGATGCTAATGAAAAACTGTTTTTT. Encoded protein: CASSVLRDANEKLFF.

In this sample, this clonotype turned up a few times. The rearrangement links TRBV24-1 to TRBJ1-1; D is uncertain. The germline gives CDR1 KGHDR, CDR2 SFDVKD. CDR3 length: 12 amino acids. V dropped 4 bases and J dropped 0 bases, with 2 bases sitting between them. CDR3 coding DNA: TGTGCCACCAGTGACATGAACACTGAAGCTTTCTTT. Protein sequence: CATSDMNTEAFF.

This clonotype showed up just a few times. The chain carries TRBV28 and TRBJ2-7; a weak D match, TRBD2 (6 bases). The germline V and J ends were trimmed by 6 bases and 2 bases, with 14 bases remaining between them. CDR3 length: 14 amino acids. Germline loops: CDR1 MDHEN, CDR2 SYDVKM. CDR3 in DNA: TGTGCCAGCAGCTCTCTAGCGAGGACCTACGAGCAGTACTTC. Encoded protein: CASSSLARTYEQYF.

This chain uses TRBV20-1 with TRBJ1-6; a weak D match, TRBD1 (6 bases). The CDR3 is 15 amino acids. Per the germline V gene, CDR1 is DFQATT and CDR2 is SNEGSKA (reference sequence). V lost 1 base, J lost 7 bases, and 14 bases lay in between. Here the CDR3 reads CSARGRGRRNSPLHF. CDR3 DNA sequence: TGCAGTGCTAGAGGGCGGGGGCGTCGGAATTCACCCCTCCACTTT.

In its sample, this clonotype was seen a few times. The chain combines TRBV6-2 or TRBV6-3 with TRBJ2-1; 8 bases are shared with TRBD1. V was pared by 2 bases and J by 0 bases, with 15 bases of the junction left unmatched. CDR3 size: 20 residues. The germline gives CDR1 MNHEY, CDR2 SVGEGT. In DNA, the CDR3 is TGTGCCAGCAGTTACCGCCCGGGCAGGGGGCTGGTAAGCTCCTACAATGAGCAGTTCTTC. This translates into CASSYRPGRGLVSSYNEQFF.

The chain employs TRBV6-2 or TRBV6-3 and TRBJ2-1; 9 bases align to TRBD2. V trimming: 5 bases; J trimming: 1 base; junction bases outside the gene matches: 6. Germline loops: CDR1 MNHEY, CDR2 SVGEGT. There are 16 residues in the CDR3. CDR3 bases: TGTGCCAGCAGTGGGCGGGAGGGCCGATCCTACAATGAGCAGTTCTTC. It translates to CASSGREGRSYNEQFF.

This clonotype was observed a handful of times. The CDR3 protein is CASSLFGGVMVDTQYF. DNA for the CDR3: TGTGCCAGCAGCTTATTCGGGGGGGTAATGGTAGATACGCAGTATTTT. The V gene is TRBV7-2, the J gene TRBJ2-3; 8 bases line up with TRBD2. This CDR3 is built from 16 residues. Trimming took 2 bases from V and 5 from J; bases not matched to a gene: 9. The germline V gene has CDR1 SGHTA and CDR2 FQGNSA.

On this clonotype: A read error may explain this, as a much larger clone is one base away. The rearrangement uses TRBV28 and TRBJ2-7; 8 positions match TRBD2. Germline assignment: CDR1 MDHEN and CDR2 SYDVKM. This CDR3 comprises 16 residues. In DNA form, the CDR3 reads TGTGCCAGCGGTTTATTGGCCGGGACTAGCTCCTACGAGCAGTACTTC. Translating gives CASGLLAGTSSYEQYF.

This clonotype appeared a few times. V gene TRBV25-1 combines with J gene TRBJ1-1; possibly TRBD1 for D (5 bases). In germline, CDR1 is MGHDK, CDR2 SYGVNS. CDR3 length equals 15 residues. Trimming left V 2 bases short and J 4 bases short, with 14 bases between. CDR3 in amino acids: CASSEEGRVGTEAFF. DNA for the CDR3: TGTGCCAGCAGTGAAGAGGGGAGGGTGGGCACTGAAGCTTTCTTT.

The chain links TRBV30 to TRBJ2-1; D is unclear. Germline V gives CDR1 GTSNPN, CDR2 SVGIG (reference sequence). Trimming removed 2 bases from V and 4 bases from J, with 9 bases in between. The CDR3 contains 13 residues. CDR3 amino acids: CAWSLEEYNEQFF. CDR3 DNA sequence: TGTGCCTGGAGTCTGGAAGAGTACAATGAGCAGTTCTTC.

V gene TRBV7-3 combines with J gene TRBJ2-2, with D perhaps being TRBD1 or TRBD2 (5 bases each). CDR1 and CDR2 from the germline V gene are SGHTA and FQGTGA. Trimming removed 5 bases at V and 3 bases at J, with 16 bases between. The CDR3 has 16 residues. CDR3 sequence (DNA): TGTGCCAGCAGCCTCGGGGCAAGTCCGGACACCGGGGAGCTGTTTTTT. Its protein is CASSLGASPDTGELFF.

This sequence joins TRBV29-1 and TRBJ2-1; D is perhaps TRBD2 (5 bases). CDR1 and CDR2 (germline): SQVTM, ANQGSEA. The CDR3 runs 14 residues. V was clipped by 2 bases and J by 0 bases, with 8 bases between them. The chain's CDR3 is CSVELEGSYNEQFF. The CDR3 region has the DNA TGCAGCGTTGAACTAGAGGGCTCCTACAATGAGCAGTTCTTC.

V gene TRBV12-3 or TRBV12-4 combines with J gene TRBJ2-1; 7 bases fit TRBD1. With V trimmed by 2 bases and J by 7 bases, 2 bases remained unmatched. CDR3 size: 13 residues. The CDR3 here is CASSLMGQNEQFF. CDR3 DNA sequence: TGTGCCAGCAGTTTAATGGGACAGAATGAGCAGTTCTTC.

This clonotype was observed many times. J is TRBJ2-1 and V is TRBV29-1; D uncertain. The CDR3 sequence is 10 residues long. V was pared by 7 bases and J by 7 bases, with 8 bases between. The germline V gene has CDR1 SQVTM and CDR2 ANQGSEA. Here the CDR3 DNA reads TGCAGCGCTGGCGTTAATGAGCAGTTCTTC. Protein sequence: CSAGVNEQFF.

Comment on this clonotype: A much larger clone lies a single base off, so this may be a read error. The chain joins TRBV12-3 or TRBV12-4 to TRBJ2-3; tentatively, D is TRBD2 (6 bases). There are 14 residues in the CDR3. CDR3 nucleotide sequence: TGTGACAGCAGTTTAAGGGAGGGCACAGATACGCAGTATTTT. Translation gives CDSSLREGTDTQYF.

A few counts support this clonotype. The CDR3 loop is CASSKGGGGYNEQFF. The DNA of the CDR3 is TGTGCCAGTAGTAAGGGGGGCGGGGGGTACAATGAGCAGTTCTTC. V and J are TRBV19 and TRBJ2-1; 8 bases agree with TRBD2. J gave up 4 bases and V 4 bases, and 6 bases lay outside the gene matches. CDR1 is LNHDA and CDR2 is SQIVND in the germline V gene (reference sequence). The CDR3 length is 15 residues.